These 29 T cell receptor beta chains originate from one sample sequenced in a study of T cells of healthy individuals. TCRdb independently ran MiXCR on the 5' RACE reads; one entry per CDR3 protein. The sample shows about 100,000 distinct CDR3 sequences, under 20% of them seen only once. These receptors were taken from a human donor in good health.

This clonotype appeared many times. The junction does not match germline at one end; this may be a read error. The gene calls are TRBV28 and TRBJ2-3; D is possibly TRBD2 (6 bases). This CDR3 is 14 amino acids long. Germline V CDR1 and CDR2: MDHEN, SYDVKM. The CDR3 DNA reads TGTGCCAACAGTTTACACGGGGAGGCCGGTACGCAGTATTTT. Translation gives CANSLHGEAGTQYF.

This clonotype appeared a few times. The rearrangement joins TRBV28 to TRBJ2-1; 9 bases line up with TRBD2. Looked up from germline, CDR1 is MDHEN and CDR2 is SYDVKM. This CDR3 is built from 14 residues. V dropped 7 bases and J dropped 7; count of bases not matched to a gene: 8. The CDR3 protein is CASTQERGANEQFF. The CDR3 DNA sequence: TGTGCCAGCACCCAGGAGCGGGGGGCTAATGAGCAGTTCTTC.

The chain couples TRBV6-1 to TRBJ2-6, with D uncertain. Trimming cost V 10 bases and J 3 bases, with 13 bases left between them. This CDR3 has 14 amino acids. The germline V gene has CDR1 MNHNS and CDR2 SASEGT. The CDR3 is CAMKEVVGANVLTF. CDR3 DNA: TGTGCCATGAAGGAAGTAGTTGGGGCCAACGTCCTGACTTTC.

This clonotype was counted a single time. The gene calls are TRBV28 and TRBJ2-1, with 9 bases identical to TRBD1. The DNA end is more similar to TRBJ2-7, so the J call may be wrong. Looked up from germline, CDR1 is MDHEN and CDR2 is SYDVKM. The CDR3 is 15 residues long. The CDR3 sequence: CASRPRGTGIGEQYF. The CDR3 region has the DNA TGTGCCAGCAGACCCCGCGGGACAGGGATAGGCGAGCAGTACTTC.

In its sample, this clonotype was seen many times. The genes are TRBV2 and TRBJ1-5; 9 nucleotides align to TRBD1. The germline CDR1 and CDR2 sequences are SNHLY and FYNNEI. This CDR3 is built from 15 residues. The V segment lost 4 bases and the J segment 5 bases; nucleotides outside the gene matches: 6. The CDR3 DNA sequence: TGTGCCAGCAGTGGCGACAGGGGGGGAGATCAGCCCCAGCATTTT. Protein: CASSGDRGGDQPQHF.

The chain has TRBV4-3 and TRBJ2-3; either TRBD1 or TRBD2 may supply D (7 bases each). Deletions cut 2 bases from V and 5 bases from J, with 14 bases between. Per germline, CDR1 LGHNA and CDR2 YSLEER. There are 15 residues in the CDR3. The CDR3 region is CASSQNRGGGDTQYF. CDR3 in DNA: TGCGCCAGCAGCCAAAACAGGGGCGGGGGAGATACGCAGTATTTT.

This clonotype has ten or more counts. The chain links TRBV20-1 to TRBJ2-7, with D possibly matching TRBD2 (6 bases). Deletions cut 0 bases from V and 4 bases from J, with 16 bases between. The CDR3 totals 15 residues. CDR1 and CDR2 (germline): DFQATT, SNEGSKA (reference sequence). CDR3 nucleotides: TGCAGTGCTAGAGATTTTGGCGGGGAGATATACGAGCAGTACTTC. It codes for CSARDFGGEIYEQYF.

This clonotype was counted between two and nine times. The V gene is TRBV5-1, the J gene TRBJ2-5; D may match TRBD1 or TRBD2 (6 bases each). The CDR3 spans 14 residues. Germline CDR1 reads SGHRS; CDR2 reads YFSETQ. V was trimmed by 4 bases and J by 5 bases, leaving 15 bases between them. The CDR3 spells CASSGTRGDETQYF. In nucleotides, the CDR3 is TGCGCCAGCAGCGGAACAAGGGGGGACGAGACCCAGTACTTC.

The gene calls are TRBV20-1 and TRBJ1-5; the D is unclear. The germline gives CDR1 DFQATT, CDR2 SNEGSKA (reference sequence). The CDR3 is made up of 11 amino acids. With 1 base removed from V and 8 bases from J, the gap between germline ends came to 6 bases. CDR3 nucleotides: TGCAGTGCTAGAGTTGGGAAGCCCCAGCATTTT. It translates to CSARVGKPQHF.

The J gene is TRBJ2-7, the V gene TRBV5-5; weak D call: TRBD1 (6 bases). V was trimmed by 0 bases and J by 2 bases, leaving 9 bases between them. The CDR3 covers 14 residues. The germline V gene has CDR1 SGHKS and CDR2 YYEKEE (reference sequence). The CDR3 loop reads CASSLEYRAYEQYF. CDR3 nucleotides: TGTGCCAGCAGCTTGGAATACAGGGCCTACGAGCAGTACTTC.

This clonotype was seen more than once but under ten times. The J gene is TRBJ2-7, the V gene TRBV4-2; 10 bases are a match to TRBD1. CDR3 length equals 18 residues. Looked up from germline, CDR1 is LGHNA and CDR2 is YNFKEQ. V trimming: 1 base; J trimming: 5 bases; junction bases outside the gene matches: 14. In DNA, the CDR3 is TGTGCCAGCAGCCAAGTTATTTATCCGGGACAGGGGATCGACGAGCAGTACTTC. Protein product: CASSQVIYPGQGIDEQYF.

This CDR3 reads CASSYSMETGELFF. Written as DNA, the CDR3 is TGTGCCAGCAGTTACTCGATGGAAACCGGGGAGCTGTTTTTT. The chain carries TRBV6-2 or TRBV6-3 and TRBJ2-2; no clear D. Trimming took 0 bases from V and 5 from J, leaving 7 bases between them. This CDR3 contains 14 residues. CDR1 MNHEY and CDR2 SVGEGT come from the germline V gene.

This clonotype has just one count. The chain uses TRBV6-2 or TRBV6-3 and TRBJ1-5; 7 bases line up with TRBD1. J lost 1 base, V lost 6 bases, and 9 bases had no gene match. This CDR3 is 16 amino acids long. Germline-derived CDR1 and CDR2 are MNHEY and SVGEGT. CDR3 sequence: CASSTGVRASNQPQHF. The CDR3 DNA reads as TGTGCCAGCAGCACAGGGGTGCGGGCGAGCAATCAGCCCCAGCATTTT.

There are a few counts of this clonotype. The rearrangement links TRBV7-3 to TRBJ2-1; 8 positions match TRBD2. The V and J ends lost 5 bases and 8 bases, in that order; junction bases with no gene match: 5. There are 13 residues in the CDR3. Germline V gives CDR1 SGHTA, CDR2 FQGTGA. The DNA for the CDR3 is TGTGCCAGCAGCCTGGTAGCGGGACATGAGCAGTTCTTC. It specifies CASSLVAGHEQFF.

The chain recombines TRBV30 with TRBJ2-7; no reliable D call. With 2 bases removed from V and 3 bases from J, the gap between germline ends came to 8 bases. CDR1 GTSNPN and CDR2 SVGIG come from the germline V gene (reference sequence). The CDR3 spans 12 residues. CDR3 residues: CAWSSSDYEQYF. CDR3 DNA sequence: TGTGCCTGGAGTTCATCAGACTACGAGCAGTACTTC. The variable domain in full, with the rest retrieved from reference TRBV30 and TRBJ2-7, is SQTIHQWPATLVQPVGSPLSLECTVEGTSNPNLYWYRQAAGRGLQLLFYSVGIGQISSEVPQNLSASRPQDRQFILSSKKLLLSDSGFYLCAWSSSDYEQYFGPGTRLTVT.

This clonotype turned up a few times. The chain uses TRBV15 and TRBJ2-1; D may be TRBD1 (6 bases). Germline assignment: CDR1 LNHNV and CDR2 YYDKDF (reference sequence). This CDR3 has 15 amino acids. V was pared by 0 bases and J by 2 bases, with 8 bases between. Here the CDR3 reads CATSREQGTYNEQFF. The CDR3, as DNA: TGTGCCACCAGCAGAGAACAGGGAACCTACAATGAGCAGTTCTTC. Using reference TRBV15 and TRBJ2-1 for the parts outside the CDR3, the full variable domain is DAMVIQNPRYQVTQFGKPVTLSCSQTLNHNVMYWYQQKSSQAPKLLFHYYDKDFNNEADTPDNFQSRRPNTSFCFLDIRSPGLGDTAMYLCATSREQGTYNEQFFGPGTRLTVL.

This clonotype was seen ten or more times. The rearrangement links TRBV29-1 to TRBJ1-2; D not certain. V lost 4 bases, J lost 2 bases, and 11 bases lay in between. The germline gives CDR1 SQVTM, CDR2 ANQGSEA. The CDR3 runs to 13 residues. DNA for the CDR3: TGCAGCGTTGGAATAGGGAGCAACTATGGCTACACCTTC. Its protein product is CSVGIGSNYGYTF.

This clonotype has a handful of counts. The CDR3 loop reads CSARWGEGPREQYF. CDR3 nucleotides: TGCAGTGCTAGATGGGGGGAGGGCCCTCGGGAGCAGTACTTC. This chain joins TRBV20-1 and TRBJ2-7; 7 nucleotides agree with TRBD2. From germline, CDR1 is DFQATT and CDR2 SNEGSKA (reference sequence). V trimming: 2 bases; J trimming: 7 bases; junction bases outside the gene matches: 11. The CDR3 length is 14 residues.

The chain joins TRBV6-2 or TRBV6-3 to TRBJ1-4; D is possibly TRBD1 (5 bases). Deletions cut 7 bases from V and 7 bases from J, with 10 bases between. Germline CDR1 is MNHEY and CDR2 is SVGEGT. This CDR3 spans 12 amino acids. The CDR3: CASMGDSEKLFF. The CDR3 region has the DNA TGTGCCAGCATGGGGGACTCTGAAAAACTGTTTTTT.

The chain joins TRBV20-1 to TRBJ2-5; TRBD2 matches 7 bases. Losses at the gene ends were 0 bases for V and 4 bases for J; bases not matched to a gene: 5. CDR3 length equals 14 residues. Germline-derived CDR1 and CDR2 are DFQATT and SNEGSKA (reference sequence). CDR3 coding DNA: TGCAGTGCTAGAGATGGTTGGGGGGGAGAGACCCAGTACTTC. It yields the protein CSARDGWGGETQYF.

This sequence joins TRBV2 and TRBJ1-3; D is ambiguous. The ends were cut back, 8 bases at V and 0 bases at J, with 8 bases in the middle. The CDR3 runs 13 residues. Germline V gene sequence: CDR1 SNHLY, CDR2 FYNNEI. The CDR3 loop is CASAGYSGNTIYF. The CDR3 region has the DNA TGTGCCAGCGCCGGCTACTCTGGAAACACCATATATTTT.

The V gene is TRBV14, the J gene TRBJ2-7, with D tentatively TRBD2 (6 bases). Trimming removed 4 bases at V and 4 bases at J, with 14 bases between. This CDR3 has 14 residues. The germline V gene has CDR1 SGHDN and CDR2 FVKESK. This CDR3 reads CASSLVGGTYEQYF. The CDR3 nucleotides read TGTGCCAGCAGCCTGGTCGGGGGAACTTACGAGCAGTACTTC.

The chain has TRBV5-4 and TRBJ2-5, with 7 positions matching TRBD2. Germline V gives CDR1 SGHNT, CDR2 YYREEE (reference sequence). There are 16 residues in the CDR3. V dropped 0 bases and J dropped 1; count of bases not matched to a gene: 6. The CDR3 nucleotides read TGTGCCAGCAGCTTGGGCGGGAGTGGGGGCCAAGAGACCCAGTACTTC. It codes for CASSLGGSGGQETQYF.

This clonotype was observed many times. The rearrangement links TRBV7-9 to TRBJ2-2; TRBD1 aligns across 7 bases. The CDR3 loop spans 16 amino acids. Germline CDR1 SEHNR, CDR2 FQNEAQ (reference sequence). V gave up 4 bases and J gave up 2 bases; unmatched junction bases: 7. DNA of the CDR3: TGTGCCAGCAGCTCCGTCCGGGACAGAAACACCGGGGAGCTGTTTTTT. It encodes CASSSVRDRNTGELFF.

The J gene is TRBJ2-3, the V gene TRBV10-2; D uncertain. The germline V gene encodes CDR1 WSHSY and CDR2 SAAADI. CDR3 length: 13 amino acids. V shed 2 bases and J shed 11 bases, with 14 bases lying between them. This CDR3 is CASSEPPGSGQYF. In DNA form, the CDR3 reads TGCGCCAGCAGTGAGCCCCCTGGGTCTGGGCAGTATTTT.

This clonotype was observed a few times. The chain links TRBV20-1 to TRBJ2-1; 7 nucleotides line up with TRBD2. V lost 0 bases and J lost 6; bases outside the gene matches: 2. CDR1 is DFQATT, CDR2 SNEGSKA, per germline (reference sequence). The CDR3 covers 13 residues. In DNA, the CDR3 is TGCAGTGCTAGAGATTGGGGGGGCAATGAGCAGTTCTTC. Protein: CSARDWGGNEQFF.

This clonotype was observed a handful of times. The chain joins TRBV30 to TRBJ1-6; D gene ambiguous. V shed 4 bases and J shed 10 bases, with 8 bases lying between them. Germline assignment: CDR1 GTSNPN and CDR2 SVGIG (reference sequence). CDR3 length equals 11 residues. Here the CDR3 reads CAWKLGSPLHF. As DNA, the CDR3 is TGTGCCTGGAAGTTGGGATCACCCCTCCACTTT.

This clonotype was detected ten times or more. This chain connects TRBV20-1 to TRBJ2-3; 15 nucleotides align to TRBD2. J lost 1 base, V lost 4 bases, and 6 bases had no gene match. This CDR3 is built from 17 residues. Germline V gene sequence: CDR1 DFQATT, CDR2 SNEGSKA (reference sequence). CDR3 residues: CSAIRTSGRAGTDTQYF. DNA of the CDR3: TGCAGTGCTATAAGGACTAGCGGGAGGGCTGGCACAGATACGCAGTATTTT.

The V and J genes are TRBV6-2 or TRBV6-3 and TRBJ1-2; a possible D gene is TRBD1 (5 bases). Germline lookup yields CDR1 MNHEY and CDR2 SVGEGT. The CDR3 totals 19 residues. The V gene lost 4 bases and the J gene lost 0 bases, with 24 bases spanning the gap. CDR3 sequence: CASSFGDETGTDTNYGYTF. Written as DNA, the CDR3 is TGTGCCAGCAGTTTCGGAGACGAGACCGGGACGGACACTAACTATGGCTACACCTTC.